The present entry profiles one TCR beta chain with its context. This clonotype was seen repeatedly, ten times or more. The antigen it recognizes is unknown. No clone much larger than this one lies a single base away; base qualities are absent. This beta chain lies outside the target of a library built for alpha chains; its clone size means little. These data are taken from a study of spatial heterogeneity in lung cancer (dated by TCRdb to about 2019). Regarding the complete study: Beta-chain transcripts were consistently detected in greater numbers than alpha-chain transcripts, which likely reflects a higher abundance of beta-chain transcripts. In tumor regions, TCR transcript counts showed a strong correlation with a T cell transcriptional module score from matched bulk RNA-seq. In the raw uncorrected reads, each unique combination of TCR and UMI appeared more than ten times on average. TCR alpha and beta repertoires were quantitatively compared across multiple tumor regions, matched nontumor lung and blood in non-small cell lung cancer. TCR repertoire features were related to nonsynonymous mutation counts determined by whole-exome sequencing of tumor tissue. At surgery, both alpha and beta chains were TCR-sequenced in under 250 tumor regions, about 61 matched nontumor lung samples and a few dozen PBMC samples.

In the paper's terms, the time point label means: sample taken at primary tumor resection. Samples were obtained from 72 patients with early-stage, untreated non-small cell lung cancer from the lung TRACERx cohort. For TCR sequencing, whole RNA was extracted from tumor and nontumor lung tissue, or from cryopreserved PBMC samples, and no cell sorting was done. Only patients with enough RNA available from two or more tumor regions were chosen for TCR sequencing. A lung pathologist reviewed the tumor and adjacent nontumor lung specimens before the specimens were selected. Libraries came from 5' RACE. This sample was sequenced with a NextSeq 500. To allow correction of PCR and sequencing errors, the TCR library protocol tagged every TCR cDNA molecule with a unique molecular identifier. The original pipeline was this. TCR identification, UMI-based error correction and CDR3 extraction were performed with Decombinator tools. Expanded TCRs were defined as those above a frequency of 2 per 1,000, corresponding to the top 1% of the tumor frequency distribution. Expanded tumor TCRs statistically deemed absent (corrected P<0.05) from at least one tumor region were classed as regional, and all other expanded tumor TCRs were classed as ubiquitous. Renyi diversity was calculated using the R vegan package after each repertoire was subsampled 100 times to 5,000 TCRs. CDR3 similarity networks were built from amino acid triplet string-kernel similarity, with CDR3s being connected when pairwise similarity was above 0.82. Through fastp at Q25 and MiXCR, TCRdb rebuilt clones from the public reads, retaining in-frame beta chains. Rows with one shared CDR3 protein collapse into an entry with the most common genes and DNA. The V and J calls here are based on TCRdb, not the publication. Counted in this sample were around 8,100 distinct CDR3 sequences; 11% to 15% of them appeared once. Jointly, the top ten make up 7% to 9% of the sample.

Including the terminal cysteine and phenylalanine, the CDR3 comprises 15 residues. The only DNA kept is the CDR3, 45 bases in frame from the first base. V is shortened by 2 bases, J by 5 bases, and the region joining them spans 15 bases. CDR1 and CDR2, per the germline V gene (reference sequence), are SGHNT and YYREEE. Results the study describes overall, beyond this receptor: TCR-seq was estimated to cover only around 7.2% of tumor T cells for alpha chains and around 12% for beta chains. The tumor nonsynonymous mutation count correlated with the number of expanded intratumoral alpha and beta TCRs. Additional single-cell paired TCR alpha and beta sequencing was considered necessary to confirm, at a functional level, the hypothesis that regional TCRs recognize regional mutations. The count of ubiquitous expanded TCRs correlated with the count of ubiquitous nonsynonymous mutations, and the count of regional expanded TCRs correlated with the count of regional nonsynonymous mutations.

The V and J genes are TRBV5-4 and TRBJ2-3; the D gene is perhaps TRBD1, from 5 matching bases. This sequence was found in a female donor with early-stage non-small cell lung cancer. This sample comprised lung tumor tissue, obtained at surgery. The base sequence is TGTGCCAGCAGCTTAAACAGGAGAGCAGGAGATACGCAGTATTTT. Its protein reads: CASSLNRRAGDTQYF.